This TCR beta chain was recovered during a study of T cell responses to AZD1222 COVID-19 vaccine. Study overall: Second-dose intervals near 4 or 12 weeks were combined.

CDR1 is SGHNT and CDR2 is YYREEE in the germline V gene (reference sequence). V shed 1 base, J shed 1 base, and the junction held 9 bases outside the gene matches. There are 17 residues in the CDR3. The data were produced by immunoSEQ multiplex PCR, yet TCRdb's version contains in-frame clones alone and is incomplete. The table has 120,000 to 150,000 clones, around nine tenths seen once. The sequence was obtained from an adult in good health. The input for sequencing was peripheral blood, taken on day 0 of AZD1222 vaccination. This chain links TRBV5-4 with TRBJ2-5; 8 nucleotides align to TRBD2. CDR3 in DNA: TGTGCCAGCAGCTTGCCCCGGGGGGGAACGTCCCAAGAGACCCAGTACTTC. It translates to CASSLPRGGTSQETQYF.